The rows below give T cell receptor beta chains drawn from one sample of a study of PD-L1 blockade in urothelial cancer. Sequenced by immunoSEQ multiplex PCR; TCRdb stores in-frame clones only, minus some. Of 60,000 to 75,000 clones listed, about 90% are singletons. The specimen comprised PBMCs, sampled around atezolizumab (anti-PD-L1) treatment. Every receptor here comes from a man between 60 and 75 years old with urothelial cancer. Each CDR3 is given without its conserved first and last residue. Rows give clone size only sometimes, using once, few, many, or a class for an expanded clone.

v_call clone_size cdr3_aa
TRBV5-1 - ASSVQGAAEAF
TRBV30 - AWSLPGTVNTEAF
TRBV7-3 - ASSSSGTGSQY
TRBV10-3 - AIKGQGFYEQY
TRBV19 - ASSIDRTNEKLF
TRBV30 - AWSVGGAGQPQH
TRBV7-2 - ASSFGGGAYTGELF
TRBV19 - ASSIAATNEKLF
TRBV6-6 - ASSYLRVSTEAF
TRBV29-1 once SVERRGGAEYEQY
TRBV6-1 - AGAGGGTDTQY
TRBV6-6 once ASSLSGDPKQETQY
TRBV2 - ASSPNRVDQPQH
TRBV5-1 - ASSWGGTENNEQF
TRBV9 - ASSVVTGGTGELF
TRBV5-1 - ASSPSGQVNYGYT
TRBV29-1 many SVGGQNTEAF
TRBV9 - ASSRDRNNSPLH
TRBV5-1 - ASSTRQGVTEAF
TRBV19 - ASSFGTGLAGEQY
TRBV30 - AWSGQTYYGYT
TRBV7-6 - ASSFGTSGGRENTGELF
TRBV6-5 - ASSYSNLGARY
TRBV6-6 - ATGLAPSTDTQY
TRBV9 - ASSERQTNTEAF
TRBV6-6 - ASSYNPLRGYT
TRBV6-5 - ASRGGHSPLH
TRBV19 - ASSIQSGQGRDTQY
TRBV7-2 - ASSLYYNEQF
TRBV4-1 - ASSQDHGSSYNSPLH
TRBV11-2 - ASSRDRDTGELF
TRBV6-1 - ASSVGLAEKAKNIQY
TRBV7-3 - ASSLGPTGTGAIEQF
TRBV19 - ASSISPPGTEAF
TRBV11-2 - ASSLDTWSGELF
TRBV19 - ASSMSAKGYEQF
TRBV6-6 - ASSRGGASGSYEQY
TRBV9 - ASSGGLAQDTQY
TRBV2 - ASSLQASDQPQH
TRBV2 - ASSSQGRRNTIY
TRBV5-1 - ASSVDSSSEQY
TRBV9 once ASSYGTGENTEAF
TRBV7-2 - ASSSQGYEQY
TRBV7-9 - ASSSHRNVGGEKLF
TRBV27 - ASTAGGQETQY